This record looks at one T cell receptor (beta chain) sequence and its context. Its specificity is unknown. The sample is drawn from a study of OX40 agonist ivuxolimab in advanced cancers. The wider study: Three partial responders included one hepatocellular carcinoma patient and two cutaneous melanoma patients.

The trim removed 6 bases at V and 8 bases at J, leaving 9 bases unmatched. CDR1 is MNHNS, CDR2 SASEGT, per germline. The CDR3 contains 15 residues. Sequencing used immunoSEQ multiplex PCR; TCRdb keeps in-frame clones, though not all of them. The table shows around 83,000 clones, with about 90% occurring only once. General study results and limits: Expansion of clones was among the lowest in partial responders at 0.1-3.0 mg/kg. No antigen was identified for the clonally expanded peripheral T cells.

V gene TRBV6-1 combines with J gene TRBJ1-6, with 8 bases matching TRBD1. This sample comprised CD4+ or CD8+ T cells sorted from blood, obtained in a trial of the OX40 agonist ivuxolimab. This TCR came from an adult with an advanced solid tumor such as melanoma, head and neck, liver or kidney cancer. CDR3 residues: CASSPTGGFDSPLHF. CDR3 DNA: TGTGCCAGCAGCCCAACAGGGGGTTTCGATTCACCCCTCCACTTT.